The clone carrying this T cell receptor beta chain was picked up many times. Both TCR beta VDJ combination and CDR3 sequence profiling were carried out. Genomic DNA was the template for this profiling. TCRdb reanalysed the reads using MiXCR and keeps one entry per CDR3 protein. This table has 150,000 to 200,000 distinct CDR3 sequences, roughly 48% appearing once. The sample belongs to a study of CD8+CD57+ T cells in acquired aplastic anemia. J lost 4 bases, V lost 3 bases, and 16 bases had no gene match. Germline V gene sequence: CDR1 DFQATT, CDR2 SNEGSKA (reference sequence). This CDR3 region has 17 residues. Those patients picked for sequencing had displayed CD8+CD57+ cell expansion on flow cytometry. No patient had been given any therapy when blood was sampled.

Source material: sorted CD4+, CD8+, or CD8+CD57+ T cells (not recorded which) from PBMCs. This receptor was obtained from a human donor with aplastic anemia. The chain combines TRBV20-1 with TRBJ2-7, with 9 bases fitting TRBD2. DNA of the CDR3: TGCAGTGCTAGGGCCCAAGCGGGGGGTATCCTTAGGTACGAGCAGTACTTC. Translation: CSARAQAGGILRYEQYF.